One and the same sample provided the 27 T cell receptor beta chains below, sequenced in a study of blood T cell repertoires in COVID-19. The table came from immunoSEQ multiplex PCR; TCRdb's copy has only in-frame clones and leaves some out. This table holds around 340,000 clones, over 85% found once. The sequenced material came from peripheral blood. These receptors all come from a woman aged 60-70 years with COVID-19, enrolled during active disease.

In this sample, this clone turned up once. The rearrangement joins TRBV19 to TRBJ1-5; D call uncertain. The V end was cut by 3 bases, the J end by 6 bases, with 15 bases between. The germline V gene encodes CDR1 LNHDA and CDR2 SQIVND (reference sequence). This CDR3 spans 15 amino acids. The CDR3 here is CASSMIGARPQPQHF. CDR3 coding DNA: TGTGCCAGTAGTATGATCGGAGCCCGGCCTCAGCCCCAGCATTTT.

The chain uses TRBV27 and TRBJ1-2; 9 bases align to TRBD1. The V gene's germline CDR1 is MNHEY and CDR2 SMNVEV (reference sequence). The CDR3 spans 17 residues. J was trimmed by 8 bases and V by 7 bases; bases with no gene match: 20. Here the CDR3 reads CASKFGPSSGTGYGYTF. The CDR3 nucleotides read TGTGCCAGCAAGTTTGGGCCCTCGTCCGGGACAGGGTACGGCTACACCTTC.

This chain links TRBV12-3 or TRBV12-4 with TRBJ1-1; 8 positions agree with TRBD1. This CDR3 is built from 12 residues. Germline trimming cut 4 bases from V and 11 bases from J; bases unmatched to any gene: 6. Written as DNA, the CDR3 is TGTGCCAGCAGTTGGCAACAGGGGGAGGCTTTCTTT. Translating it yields CASSWQQGEAFF.

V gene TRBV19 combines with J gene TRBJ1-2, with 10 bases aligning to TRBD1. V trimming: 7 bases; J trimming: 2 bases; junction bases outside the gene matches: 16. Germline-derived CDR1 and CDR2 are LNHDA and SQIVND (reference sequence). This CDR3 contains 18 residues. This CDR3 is CASMLGTGQGYSNYGYTF. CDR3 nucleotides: TGTGCCAGTATGCTTGGTACGGGACAGGGGTATTCAAACTATGGCTACACCTTC.

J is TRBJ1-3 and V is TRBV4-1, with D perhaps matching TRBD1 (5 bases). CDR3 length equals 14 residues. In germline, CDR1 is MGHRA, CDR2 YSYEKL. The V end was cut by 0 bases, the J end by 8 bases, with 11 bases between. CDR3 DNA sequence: TGCGCCAGCAGCCAAGATCAGGGTGGTGACACCATATATTTT. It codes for CASSQDQGGDTIYF.

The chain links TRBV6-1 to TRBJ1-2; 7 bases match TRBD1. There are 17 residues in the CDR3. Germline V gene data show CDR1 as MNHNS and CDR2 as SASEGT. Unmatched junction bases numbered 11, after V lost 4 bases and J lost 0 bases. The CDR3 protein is CASSGIGGRRPNYGYTF. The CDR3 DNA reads TGTGCCAGCAGTGGCATAGGGGGCAGGCGCCCTAACTATGGCTACACCTTC.

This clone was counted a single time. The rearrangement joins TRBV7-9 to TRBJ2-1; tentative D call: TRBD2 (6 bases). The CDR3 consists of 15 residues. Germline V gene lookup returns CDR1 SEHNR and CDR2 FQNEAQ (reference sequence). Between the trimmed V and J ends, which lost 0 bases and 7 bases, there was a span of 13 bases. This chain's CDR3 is CASSLAFAGRNEQFF. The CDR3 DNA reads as TGTGCCAGCAGCTTAGCATTTGCGGGGCGAAATGAGCAGTTCTTC.

CDR3 DNA: TGTGCCAGCAGCTTGGGACACCGGACCTACGAGCAGTACTTC. Protein sequence: CASSLGHRTYEQYF. This rearrangement joins TRBV5-6 to TRBJ2-7; D unresolved. CDR1 is SGHDT and CDR2 is YYEEEE in the germline V gene. This CDR3 comprises 14 residues. Trimming stripped 0 bases from V and 2 bases from J, with 9 bases between.

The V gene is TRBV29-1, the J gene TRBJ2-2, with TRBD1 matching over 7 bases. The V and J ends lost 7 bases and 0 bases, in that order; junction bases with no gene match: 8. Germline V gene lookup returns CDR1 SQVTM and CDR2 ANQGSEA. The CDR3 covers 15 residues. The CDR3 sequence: CSAIGGPTNTGELFF. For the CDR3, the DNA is TGCAGCGCCATAGGGGGCCCCACGAACACCGGGGAGCTGTTTTTT.

The CDR3, as DNA: TGTGCCAGCAGCTTGTGGGCAGGGAAGGAAGAGACCCAGTACTTC. The encoded protein is CASSLWAGKEETQYF. The gene calls are TRBV5-8 and TRBJ2-5; D might be TRBD1 (5 bases). Trimming cost V 1 base and J 3 bases, with 13 bases left between them. Germline V gives CDR1 SGHTS, CDR2 YDEGEE. The CDR3 spans 15 residues.

The CDR3 bases are TGTGCCAGCAGCTCCCTTAGCGGGGGGGCCACAGATACGCAGTATTTT. Protein: CASSSLSGGATDTQYF. The V and J genes are TRBV7-2 and TRBJ2-3; 11 positions match TRBD2. The CDR3 extends over 16 amino acids. The germline gives CDR1 SGHTA, CDR2 FQGNSA. The junction had 5 bases not matched to a gene; V was cut back by 4 bases and J by 2 bases.

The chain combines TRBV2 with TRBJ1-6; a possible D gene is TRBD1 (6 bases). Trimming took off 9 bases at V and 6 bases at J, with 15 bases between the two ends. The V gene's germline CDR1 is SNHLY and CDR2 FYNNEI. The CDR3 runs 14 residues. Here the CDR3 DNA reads TGTGCCAGTCAACAGGGTAGAGGTAATTCACCCCTCCACTTT. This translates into CASQQGRGNSPLHF.

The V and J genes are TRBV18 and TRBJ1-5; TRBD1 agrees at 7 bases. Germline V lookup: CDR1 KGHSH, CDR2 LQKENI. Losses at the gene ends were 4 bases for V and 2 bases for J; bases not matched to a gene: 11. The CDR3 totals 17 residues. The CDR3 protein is CASSHTTGRTGNQPQHF. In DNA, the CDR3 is TGTGCCAGCTCACACACGACAGGGAGAACTGGCAATCAGCCCCAGCATTTT.

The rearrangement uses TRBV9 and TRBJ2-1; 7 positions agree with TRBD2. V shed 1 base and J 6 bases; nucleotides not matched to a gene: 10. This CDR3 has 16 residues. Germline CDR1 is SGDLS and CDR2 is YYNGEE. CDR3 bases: TGTGCCAGCAGCGTAATTGCGAGCGGGGTTTTCAATGAGCAGTTCTTC. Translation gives CASSVIASGVFNEQFF.

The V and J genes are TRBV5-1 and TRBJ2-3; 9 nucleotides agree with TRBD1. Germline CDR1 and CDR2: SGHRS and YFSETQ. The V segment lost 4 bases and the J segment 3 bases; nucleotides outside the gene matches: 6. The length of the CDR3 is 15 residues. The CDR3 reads CASSATGGATDTQYF. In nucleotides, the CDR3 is TGCGCCAGCAGCGCCACAGGGGGCGCGACAGATACGCAGTATTTT. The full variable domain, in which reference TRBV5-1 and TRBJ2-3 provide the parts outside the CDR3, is KAGVTQTPRYLIKTRGQQVTLSCSPISGHRSVSWYQQTPGQGLQFLFEYFSETQRNKGNFPGRFSGRQFSNSRSEMNVSTLELGDSALYLCASSATGGATDTQYFGPGTRLTVL.

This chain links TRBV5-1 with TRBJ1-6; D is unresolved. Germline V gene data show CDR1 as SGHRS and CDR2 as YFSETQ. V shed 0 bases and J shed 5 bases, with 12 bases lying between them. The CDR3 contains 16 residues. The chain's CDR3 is CASSLVPGSDNSPLHF. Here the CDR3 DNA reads TGCGCCAGCAGCTTGGTACCGGGATCGGATAATTCACCCCTCCACTTT.

This CDR3 reads CASSESGTGELFF. CDR3 sequence (DNA): TGTGCCAGCAGTGAATCGGGAACCGGGGAGCTGTTTTTT. The chain is built from TRBV6-1 and TRBJ2-2, with a possible D match to TRBD2 (5 bases). Deletions cut 2 bases from V and 5 bases from J, with 6 bases between. Germline CDR1 is MNHNS and CDR2 is SASEGT. This CDR3 has 13 amino acids.

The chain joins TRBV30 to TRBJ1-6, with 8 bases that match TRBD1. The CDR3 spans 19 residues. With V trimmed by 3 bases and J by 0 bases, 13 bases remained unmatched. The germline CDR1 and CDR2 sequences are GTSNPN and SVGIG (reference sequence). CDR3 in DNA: TGTGCCTGGAGAGGCCCCGCGGACAGGGAGAGCTCCTATAATTCACCCCTCCACTTT. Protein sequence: CAWRGPADRESSYNSPLHF.

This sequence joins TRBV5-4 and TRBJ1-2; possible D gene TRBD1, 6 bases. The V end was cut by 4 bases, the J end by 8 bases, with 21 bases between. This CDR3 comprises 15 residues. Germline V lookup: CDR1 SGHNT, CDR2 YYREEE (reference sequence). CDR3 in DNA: TGTGCCAGCAGCCCGACTAGGGGGGGAGCGGGAGGCTACACCTTC. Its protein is CASSPTRGGAGGYTF.

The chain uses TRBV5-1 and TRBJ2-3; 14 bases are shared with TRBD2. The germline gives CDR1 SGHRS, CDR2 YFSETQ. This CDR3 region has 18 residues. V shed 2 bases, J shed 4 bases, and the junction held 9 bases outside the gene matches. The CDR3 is CASSFPTSGGALADTQYF. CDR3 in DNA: TGCGCCAGCAGCTTCCCGACTAGCGGGGGGGCATTGGCAGATACGCAGTATTTT.

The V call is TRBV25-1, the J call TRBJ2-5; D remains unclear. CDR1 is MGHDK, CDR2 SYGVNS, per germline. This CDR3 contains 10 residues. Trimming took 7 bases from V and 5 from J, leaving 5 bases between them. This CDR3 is CASMRETQYF. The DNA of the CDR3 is TGTGCCAGCATGCGGGAGACCCAGTACTTC.

The CDR3 reads CASSYGQGRVETQYF. DNA of the CDR3: TGCGCCAGCAGCTACGGACAGGGGAGAGTGGAGACCCAGTACTTC. The V gene is TRBV5-1, the J gene TRBJ2-5, with 9 bases matching TRBD1. Germline trimming cut 3 bases from V and 5 bases from J; bases unmatched to any gene: 8. Looked up from germline, CDR1 is SGHRS and CDR2 is YFSETQ. The length of the CDR3 is 15 residues.

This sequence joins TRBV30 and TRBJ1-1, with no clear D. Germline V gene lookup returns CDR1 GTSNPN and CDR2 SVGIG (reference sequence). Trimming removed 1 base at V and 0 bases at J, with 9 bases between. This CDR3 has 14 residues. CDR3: CAWSGLFMNTEAFF. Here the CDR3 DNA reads TGTGCCTGGAGTGGACTTTTCATGAACACTGAAGCTTTCTTT.

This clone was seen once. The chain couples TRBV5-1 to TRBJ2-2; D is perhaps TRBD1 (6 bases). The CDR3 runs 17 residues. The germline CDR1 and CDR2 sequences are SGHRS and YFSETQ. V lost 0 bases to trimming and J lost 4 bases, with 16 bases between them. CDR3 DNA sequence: TGCGCCAGCAGCTTGGCACCGTCAGGGGCGGGCACCGGGGAGCTGTTTTTT. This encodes CASSLAPSGAGTGELFF.

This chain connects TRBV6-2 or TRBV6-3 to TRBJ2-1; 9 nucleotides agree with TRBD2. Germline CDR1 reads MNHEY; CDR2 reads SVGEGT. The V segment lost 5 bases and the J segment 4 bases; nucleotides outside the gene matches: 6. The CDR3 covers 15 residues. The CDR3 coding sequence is TGTGCCAGCAGTGGCCTTAGCGGGGGTTACAATGAGCAGTTCTTC. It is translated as CASSGLSGGYNEQFF.

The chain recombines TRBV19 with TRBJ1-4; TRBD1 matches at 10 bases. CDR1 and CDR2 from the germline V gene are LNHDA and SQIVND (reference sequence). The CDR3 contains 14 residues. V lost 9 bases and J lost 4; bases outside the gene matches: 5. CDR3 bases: TGTGCCAGCAACTGGGACAGGGGTAATGAAAAACTGTTTTTT. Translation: CASNWDRGNEKLFF.

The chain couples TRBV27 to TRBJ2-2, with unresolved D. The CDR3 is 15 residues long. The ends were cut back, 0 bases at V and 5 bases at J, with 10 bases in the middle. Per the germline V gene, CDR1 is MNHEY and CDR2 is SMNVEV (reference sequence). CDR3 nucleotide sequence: TGTGCCAGCAGTTTATCTCGTCACGGTACCGGGGAGCTGTTTTTT. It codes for CASSLSRHGTGELFF.